The sequence of this TCR beta chain was determined in a study of identical twins. Broader study findings: It was cross-sectional statistical analysis, not following the same donors, that the conclusions relied on.

The authors used template switching to add a universal primer site and gave cDNA unique molecular identifiers. TCRdb re-called the 5' RACE reads through MiXCR, storing one row per CDR3 protein. The sample has over 600,000 distinct CDR3 sequences, around 20% seen once. The CDR3 loop spans 14 amino acids. Germline CDR1 MNHNS, CDR2 SASEGT. Trimming shortened V by 6 bases and J by 7 bases, and 13 bases separated the two germline ends. Worth noting for this clonotype: Its antigen is undetermined.

This sample also appeared in a second study, on T cells expressing NK-cell markers. That work contributes: Four of the donors also had these clonotypes leading their CD3+CD56-NKG2C+ fraction. Clones of NKG2C+ T cells that had expanded were of unclear HCMV specificity.

The TCR comes from a woman between 18 and 30 years old in good health. The source material was PBMCs. The gene calls are TRBV6-1 and TRBJ1-6; D is unresolved. The CDR3 protein is CASRPPNGNSPLHF. CDR3 bases: TGTGCCAGCAGACCCCCGAACGGGAATTCACCCCTCCACTTT.